This TCR beta chain comes out of a study of T cells in Graves' hyperthyroidism and ophthalmopathy. This clonotype was seen at least ten times. Amplification of TCR beta CDR3 regions was performed using RNA transcripts as template. HTBI primers were employed in a first-round RT-PCR of the TCR CDR3. TCRdb called the multiplex PCR reads again in MiXCR, with one record for every CDR3 protein. The sample comprises some 400,000 distinct CDR3 sequences, approximately 15% of which are singletons, and about 11% rests with the top ten. Source material for PBMCs was over 8 ml fresh peripheral blood. Trimming shortened V by 4 bases and J by 2 bases, and 15 bases separated the two germline ends. The CDR3 spans 16 residues.

J is TRBJ2-1 and V is TRBV12-3 or TRBV12-4; unclear D gene. Sample: blood. This clonotype originated in a woman aged 55-70 years with Graves' hyperthyroidism. The CDR3 loop reads CASSSIDWYTYNEQFF. In DNA, the CDR3 is TGTGCCAGCAGTTCGATTGACTGGTACACCTACAATGAGCAGTTCTTC.